This TCR beta chain was identified in a study of blood T cells in healthy people across ages. Germline CDR1 and CDR2: SGHAT and FQNNGV. The CDR3 sequence is 20 residues long. Germline trimming cut 3 bases from V and 2 bases from J; bases unmatched to any gene: 11. Donors each provided 8 to 10 milliliters of peripheral blood. Using a J-beta primer mix together with a sample-barcoded 5' primer, a second PCR was run for roughly 6 to 12 cycles. TCRdb analysed the 5' RACE reads with MiXCR anew, one entry per CDR3 protein. The sample lists some 370,000 distinct CDR3 sequences; about 52% were seen once. This clonotype was counted a single time.

The sequencing input was blood. The TCR sequence derives from a man aged 55 to 70 in good health. The V and J genes are TRBV11-2 and TRBJ2-3; 16 nucleotides align to TRBD2. As DNA, the CDR3 is TGTGCCAGCAGCTTGAGGGGACTAGCGGGAGGGCCTTCCAACACAGATACGCAGTATTTT. It encodes CASSLRGLAGGPSNTDTQYF.